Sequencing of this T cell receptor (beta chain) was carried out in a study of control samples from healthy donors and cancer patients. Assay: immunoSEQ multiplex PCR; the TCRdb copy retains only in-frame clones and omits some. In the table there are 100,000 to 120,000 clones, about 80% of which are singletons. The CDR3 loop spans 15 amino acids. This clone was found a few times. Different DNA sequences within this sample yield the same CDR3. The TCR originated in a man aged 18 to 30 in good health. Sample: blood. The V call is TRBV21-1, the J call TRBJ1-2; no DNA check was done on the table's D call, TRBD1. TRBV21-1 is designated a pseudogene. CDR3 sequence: CASSKFGRGVAGYTF. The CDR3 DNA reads TGTGCCAGCAGCAAATTCGGCAGGGGTGTGGCCGGCTACACCTTC.